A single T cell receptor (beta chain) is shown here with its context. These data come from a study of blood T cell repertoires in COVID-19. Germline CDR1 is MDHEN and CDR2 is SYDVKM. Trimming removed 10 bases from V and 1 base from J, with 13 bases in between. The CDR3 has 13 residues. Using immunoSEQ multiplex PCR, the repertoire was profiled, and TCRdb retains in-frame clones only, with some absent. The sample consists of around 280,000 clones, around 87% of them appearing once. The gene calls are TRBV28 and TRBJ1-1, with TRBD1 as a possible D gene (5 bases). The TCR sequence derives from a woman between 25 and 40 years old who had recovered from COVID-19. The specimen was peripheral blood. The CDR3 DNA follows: TGTGCCACAGGAGGGGACTCGAACACTGAAGCTTTCTTT. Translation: CATGGDSNTEAFF.